This T cell receptor (beta chain) emerged from a study of vaccination and CD4 T cells after COVID-19. As for the study in general: Overlapping spike peptides of SARS-CoV-2, HCoV-NL63, HCoV-OC43 and HCoV-229E stimulated the cells.

CDR3 length equals 15 residues. The V gene lost 5 bases and the J gene lost 6 bases, with 14 bases spanning the gap. CDR1 is SGHTA and CDR2 is FQGNSA in the germline V gene. As to treatment: approximately 11-day PBMC culture with coronavirus spike peptide pools or control peptides (ViraFEST assay). ViraFEST used peptide pools to expand antigen-specific T cells before TCR sequencing. By negative selection, CD4+ T cells were isolated once culture had run for under 13 days. Cultured CD4+ T cell DNA underwent sequencing with the Oncomine TCR Beta short-read assay. Cultures of CD4+ T cells served as the source for extracting genomic DNA. Via MiXCR, TCRdb re-called the PCR reads, giving one row per CDR3 protein. The table lists around 6,000 distinct CDR3 sequences, about 45% of them singletons, with 11% in the top ten. As to this clonotype: Its antigen remains unknown.

V gene TRBV7-2 combines with J gene TRBJ1-6; TRBD1 is a possible D gene (5 bases). This clonotype was sampled from a human donor who had recovered from COVID-19. Sequencing was carried out using CD4+ T cells from blood, cultured in vitro. The CDR3 nucleotides are TGTGCCAGCAGCAGCGGGACGGCACCTAATTCACCCCTCCACTTT. Protein product: CASSSGTAPNSPLHF.